Listed here is a single T cell receptor (beta chain). The sample originates from a study of shared clonotypes between healthy human individuals. Repertoires were generated with immunoSEQ multiplex PCR, while TCRdb's copy carries only in-frame clones and drops some. The data show 1,400,000 or so clones, just under 99% seen once. This CDR3 has 16 amino acids. Germline V gene data show CDR1 as SGDLS and CDR2 as YYNGEE. The germline V and J ends were trimmed by 4 bases and 4 bases, with 18 bases remaining between them. V gene TRBV9 combines with J gene TRBJ2-1; D unclear. The origin of this receptor is a man between 25 and 39 years old in good health. Input material: naive CD4+ T cells sorted from blood. Indicated subset: CD45RA+ positively selected. The CDR3 reads CASSPRPGPFYNEQFF. In DNA, the CDR3 is TGTGCCAGCAGCCCTAGGCCCGGACCCTTTTACAATGAGCAGTTCTTC.